The 18 T cell receptor beta chains below all came from one sample that was sequenced in a study of T-cell reconstitution after alpha-beta-depleted transplantation in children. Preparation of the TCRbeta library involved a method that used unique molecular identifiers. TCRdb itself ran the PCR reads through MiXCR, one entry per CDR3 protein. The repertoire holds roughly 280,000 distinct CDR3 sequences, with around 10% as singletons. Sequenced here: peripheral blood, sampled 180 days after TCRalphabeta/CD19-depleted stem cell transplant. These receptors all stem from a male patient under 10 years old who had a stem cell transplant for chronic granulomatous disease, so the T cells may come from the graft donor.

Ten or more counts support this clonotype. The rearrangement uses TRBV20-1 and TRBJ2-5; 10 bases are a match to TRBD2. Germline V CDR1 and CDR2: DFQATT, SNEGSKA (reference sequence). V lost 3 bases, J lost 6 bases, and 4 bases stayed unmatched. The CDR3 consists of 13 residues. This CDR3 reads CSARNSGGKTQYF. As DNA, the CDR3 is TGCAGTGCTAGGAATAGCGGGGGGAAGACCCAGTACTTC.

This clonotype was recorded at least ten times. In DNA, the CDR3 is TGTGCCAGCAGCTTAGCCCTAGCGGGAGGACCAGAAGGGGAGCTGTTTTTT. Protein product: CASSLALAGGPEGELFF. V and J are TRBV7-6 and TRBJ2-2; 11 positions agree with TRBD2. The trim removed 0 bases at V and 8 bases at J, leaving 8 bases unmatched. Germline-derived CDR1 and CDR2 are SGHVS and FNYEAQ. This CDR3 is built from 17 residues.

This clonotype has a count of ten or more. The chain employs TRBV30 and TRBJ2-7; D not certain. Trimming removed 0 bases from V and 6 bases from J, with 15 bases in between. The CDR3 is 14 residues long. Germline V gives CDR1 GTSNPN, CDR2 SVGIG (reference sequence). CDR3 region: CAWSVSRPPFEQYF. CDR3 nucleotides: TGTGCCTGGAGTGTATCGAGACCCCCCTTCGAGCAGTACTTC. Full variable domain (remainder filled in from reference TRBV30 and TRBJ2-7): SQTIHQWPATLVQPVGSPLSLECTVEGTSNPNLYWYRQAAGRGLQLLFYSVGIGQISSEVPQNLSASRPQDRQFILSSKKLLLSDSGFYLCAWSVSRPPFEQYFGPGTRLTVT.

This clonotype was seen at least ten times. The chain joins TRBV11-1 to TRBJ1-2; 7 bases fit TRBD1. Germline values: CDR1 SGHAT, CDR2 FQDESV (reference sequence). V gave up 6 bases and J gave up 8 bases; unmatched junction bases: 12. The CDR3 spans 14 residues. CDR3 protein: CASSSGQSLGGYTF. DNA for the CDR3: TGTGCCAGCAGTTCGGGACAGAGCCTTGGAGGCTACACCTTC.

This clonotype appeared many times. The DNA for the CDR3 is TGTGCCAGCAGCGCATCCCAGGGAAGCGCCTACGAGCAGTACTTC. This codes for CASSASQGSAYEQYF. The genes are TRBV7-6 and TRBJ2-7; tentatively, D is TRBD1 (5 bases). CDR1 is SGHVS, CDR2 FNYEAQ, per germline. The V end lost 5 bases, the J end lost 2 bases, and 16 bases lay between the germline ends. CDR3 length: 15 residues.

This clonotype has ten or more counts. The rearrangement uses TRBV5-1 and TRBJ2-2; D not resolved. Germline V gives CDR1 SGHRS, CDR2 YFSETQ. Trimming removed 3 bases at V and 3 bases at J, with 12 bases between. The CDR3 covers 15 residues. The CDR3 is CASSSRASHTGELFF. In DNA form, the CDR3 reads TGCGCCAGCAGCTCCCGGGCCTCTCACACCGGGGAGCTGTTTTTT.

On this clonotype: Just one base apart from a much larger clone, this may be a read error. As the CDR3 is not closed by the conserved phenylalanine or tryptophan, this likely results from a read error. The chain uses TRBV20-1 and TRBJ2-7; the match to TRBD1 covers 7 bases. The CDR3 is 14 amino acids. J was trimmed by 3 bases and V by 6 bases; bases with no gene match: 11. Looked up from germline, CDR1 is DFQATT and CDR2 is SNEGSKA (reference sequence). The CDR3 DNA sequence: TGCAGTGCAGGGGACAGCCGACGGCTCTACGAGCAGTACCTC. Residues: CSAGDSRRLYEQYL.

This clonotype was detected ten times or more. The genes are TRBV12-3 or TRBV12-4 and TRBJ2-5, with 11 bases identical to TRBD2. This CDR3 region has 16 residues. V dropped 5 bases and J dropped 0; count of bases not matched to a gene: 5. The CDR3 DNA is TGTGCCAGCAGTCCCCCTAGCGGGGGGTACCAAGAGACCCAGTACTTC. It codes for CASSPPSGGYQETQYF.

This clonotype was seen at least ten times. The gene calls are TRBV6-5 and TRBJ1-2; the D is unclear. V lost 0 bases and J 2 bases, leaving 7 bases between the germline ends. This CDR3 region has 14 residues. The V gene's germline CDR1 is MNHEY and CDR2 SVGAGI. CDR3 in DNA: TGTGCCAGCAGTTACTCGGCGGCCAACTATGGCTACACCTTC. Translated, it gives CASSYSAANYGYTF.

In its sample, this clonotype was seen many times. V gene TRBV7-9 combines with J gene TRBJ2-1; TRBD2 agrees at 12 bases. Germline loops: CDR1 SEHNR, CDR2 FQNEAQ (reference sequence). With V trimmed by 5 bases and J by 1 base, 6 bases remained unmatched. The CDR3 runs to 17 residues. DNA for the CDR3: TGTGCCAGCAGCCCGAGGACTAGCGGGACGTCCTACAATGAGCAGTTCTTC. It specifies CASSPRTSGTSYNEQFF.

The chain joins TRBV30 to TRBJ2-2; no definite D call. Trimming left V 4 bases short and J 1 base short, with 4 bases between. CDR1 and CDR2 from the germline V gene are GTSNPN and SVGIG (reference sequence). CDR3 length: 12 amino acids. DNA for the CDR3: TGTGCCTGGAACCAGAACACCGGGGAGCTGTTTTTT. Amino acid sequence: CAWNQNTGELFF.

As concerns this clonotype: This may be a read error, as it is one base from a much larger clone. The genes are TRBV3-1 and TRBJ2-3; D is perhaps TRBD2 (6 bases). The germline CDR1 and CDR2 sequences are LGHDT and YNNKEL (reference sequence). This CDR3 has 18 residues. The CDR3 coding sequence is TGTGCCACCAGCCAAGGACGGGTTGAGGAGGGAACACAAGATACGCAGTATTTT. Protein product: CATSQGRVEEGTQDTQYF.

There are many counts of this clonotype. V gene TRBV27 combines with J gene TRBJ2-1; D is possibly TRBD2 (5 bases). Germline V gene sequence: CDR1 MNHEY, CDR2 SMNVEV (reference sequence). This CDR3 is built from 15 residues. Trimming cost V 1 base and J 0 bases, with 7 bases left between them. The CDR3 sequence is CASSLFAGSYNEQFF. In DNA form, the CDR3 reads TGTGCCAGCAGTTTATTCGCGGGCTCCTACAATGAGCAGTTCTTC.

Turning to this clonotype: Since a much larger clone is just one base distant, this may be a read error. V and J are TRBV28 and TRBJ2-2, with 10 bases aligning to TRBD1. CDR3 size: 15 residues. The germline gives CDR1 MDHEN, CDR2 SYDVKM. The CDR3 nucleotides read TGTGCCAGCAGTAGCGGGACAGGGGCGACCGTGGAGCTGTTTTTT. Protein sequence: CASSSGTGATVELFF.

This clonotype was observed many times. The rearrangement joins TRBV20-1 to TRBJ2-7; 8 nucleotides match TRBD2. The CDR3 is 16 amino acids. Germline V gene lookup returns CDR1 DFQATT and CDR2 SNEGSKA (reference sequence). With V trimmed by 3 bases and J by 1 base, 11 bases remained unmatched. The CDR3 DNA reads TGCAGTGCTAGTACCTCAGCGGGGGCCGGATCCTACGAGCAGTACTTC. Protein sequence: CSASTSAGAGSYEQYF.

In its sample, this clonotype was seen many times. The chain employs TRBV20-1 and TRBJ1-5; 7 bases are a match to TRBD1. The CDR3 runs to 14 residues. Germline CDR1 reads DFQATT; CDR2 reads SNEGSKA (reference sequence). V shed 2 bases, J shed 6 bases, and the junction held 7 bases outside the gene matches. As DNA, the CDR3 is TGCAGTGCTAGAAGAACAGGGGTCGGTCAGCCCCAGCATTTT. Its protein is CSARRTGVGQPQHF.

This clonotype was counted many times. This rearrangement joins TRBV12-3 or TRBV12-4 to TRBJ1-1; the match to TRBD1 covers 11 bases. The V gene end was trimmed by 5 bases and the J gene end by 4 bases; junction bases not matched to a gene: 6. The CDR3 sequence is 15 residues long. CDR3 residues: CASSTGQGAVTEAFF. The DNA of the CDR3 is TGTGCCAGCAGTACCGGACAGGGGGCTGTCACTGAAGCTTTCTTT.

The chain has TRBV23-1 and TRBJ2-2; TRBD1 agrees at 10 bases. TRBV23-1 qualifies as an ORF whose function is uncertain. CDR3 length: 17 residues. V was clipped by 8 bases and J by 4 bases; unmatched bases: 13. CDR3 sequence: CASGVYRTGGTTGELFF. The CDR3 region has the DNA TGCGCCAGCGGCGTCTATCGGACAGGGGGTACCACCGGGGAGCTGTTTTTT.